This T cell receptor (beta chain) was observed in a study of blood T cell repertoires in COVID-19. The data were produced by immunoSEQ multiplex PCR, yet TCRdb's version contains in-frame clones alone and is incomplete. The sample lists over 350,000 clones; around 89% were seen once. Sequenced sample: peripheral blood. The receptor's source is a woman in her thirties with acute or convalescent COVID-19.

The CDR3, as DNA: TGTGCCAGCTCAAGGGAGAATTCACCCCTCCACTTT. Translating it yields CASSRENSPLHF. This chain links TRBV18 with TRBJ1-6; D remains unclear. V was shortened by 5 bases and J by 7 bases, with 6 bases between the two germline ends. The CDR3 sequence is 12 residues long. CDR1 is KGHSH, CDR2 LQKENI, per germline.